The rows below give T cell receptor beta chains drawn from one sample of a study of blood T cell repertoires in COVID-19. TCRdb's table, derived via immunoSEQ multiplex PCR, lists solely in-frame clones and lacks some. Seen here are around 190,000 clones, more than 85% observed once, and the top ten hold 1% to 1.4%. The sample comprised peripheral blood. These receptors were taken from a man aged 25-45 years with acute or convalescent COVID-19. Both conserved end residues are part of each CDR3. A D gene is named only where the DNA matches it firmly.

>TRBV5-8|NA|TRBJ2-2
TGTGCCAGCAGCTGGAAACAGGGAGATAACGGGGAGCTGTTTTTT
CASSWKQGDNGELFF
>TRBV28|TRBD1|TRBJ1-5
TGTGCCAGCAGACAAGGGGGCAGTGGCAATCAGCCCCAGCATTTT
CASRQGGSGNQPQHF
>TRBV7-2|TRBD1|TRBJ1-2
TGTGCCAGTTCGCGGTTGACAGGGGATGACTATGGCTACACCTTC
CASSRLTGDDYGYTF
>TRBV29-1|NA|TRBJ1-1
TGCAGCGTTGCTAAACAGAGGAACACTGAAGCTTTCTTT
CSVAKQRNTEAFF
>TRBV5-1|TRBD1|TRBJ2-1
TGCGCCAGCAGCTTTTCGTCGATTGGACAGGGGGGGTATGGTGAGCAGTTCTTC
CASSFSSIGQGGYGEQFF
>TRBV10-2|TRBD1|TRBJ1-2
TGCGCCAGCGCGACAGGGGACGGCTACACCTTC
CASATGDGYTF
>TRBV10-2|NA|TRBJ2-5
TGCGCCAGCAGTCTTAGGGGCAAAGAGACCCAGTACTTC
CASSLRGKETQYF
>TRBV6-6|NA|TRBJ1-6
TGTGCCAGCAGTTACTCGGGGCAGGGTATACATTCACCCCTCCACTTT
CASSYSGQGIHSPLHF
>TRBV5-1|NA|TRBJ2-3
TGCGCCAGCGTCGGGTTGAGCACAGATACGCAGTATTTT
CASVGLSTDTQYF
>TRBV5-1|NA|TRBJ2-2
TGCGCCAGTTATTTAAGCACGAACACCGGGGAGCTGTTTTTT
CASYLSTNTGELFF
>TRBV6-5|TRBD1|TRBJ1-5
TGTGCCAGCCAGACAGGGGATCAGCCCCAGCATTTT
CASQTGDQPQHF
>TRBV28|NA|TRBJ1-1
TGTGCCAGCAGTTTGGGCAGGGGTAACACTGAAGCTTTCTTT
CASSLGRGNTEAFF
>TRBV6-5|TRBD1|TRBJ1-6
TGTGCCAGCAGTTACTCGACAGGGGGAGCGAATTCACCCCTCCACTTT
CASSYSTGGANSPLHF
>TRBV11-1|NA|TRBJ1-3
TGTGCCAGCAGCGGGGCAGCTGGAAACACCATATATTTT
CASSGAAGNTIYF
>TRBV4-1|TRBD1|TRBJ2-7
TGCGCCAGCAGCCCCGGACAGGGGGCGTTAAGCTCCTACGAGCAGTACTTC
CASSPGQGALSSYEQYF
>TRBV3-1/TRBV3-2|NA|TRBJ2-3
TGTGCCAGCAGCCCCCGAGGCCCAGATACGCAGTATTTT
CASSPRGPDTQYF
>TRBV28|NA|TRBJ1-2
TGTGCCAGCAGTTCGGGTCTGCTCTTTGGCTACACCTTC
CASSSGLLFGYTF
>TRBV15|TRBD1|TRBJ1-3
TGTGCCACCAGCAGGGACAGGGCGGGAAACACCATATATTTT
CATSRDRAGNTIYF
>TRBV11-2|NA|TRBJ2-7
TGTGCCAGCAGCTCCCCTTACGAGCAGTACTTC
CASSSPYEQYF
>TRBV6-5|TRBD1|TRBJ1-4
TGTGCCAGCAGTTACGCCATATACAGGGGCGAAAAACTGTTTTTT
CASSYAIYRGEKLFF
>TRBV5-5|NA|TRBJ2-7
TGTGCCAGCAGCTCCACGAGACTTCTCATCGCCTACGAGCAGTACTTC
CASSSTRLLIAYEQYF
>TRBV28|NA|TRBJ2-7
TGTGCCACCACCACGGGGGCCTACGAGCAGTACTTC
CATTTGAYEQYF
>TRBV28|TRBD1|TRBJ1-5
TGTGCCAGCAAACCCGGGGGGACAGGGAGTTATAGCAATCAGCCCCAGCATTTT
CASKPGGTGSYSNQPQHF